The 9 T cell receptor beta chains below were found in one sample sequenced in a study of CXCR3-negative and CXCR3-positive naive CD8 T cells. Antigen specificity for these receptors is unknown. The TRB libraries of cDNA were built by UMI-labeled 5' RACE. Reanalyzing the 5' RACE reads, TCRdb keeps one entry per CDR3 protein, without DNA. The data include about 84,000 distinct CDR3 sequences; the top ten clones carry approximately 0.62%. The study, taken as a whole, reports: The study found more hydrophobic TRB CDR3s in CXCR3-positive naive cells than in CXCR3-negative naive cells.

Sequenced: naive CXCR3+ CD8+ T cells from blood. Stated subset: CD45RO-CCR7+CD27+CD95- naive CD8+ T cells expressing CXCR3 (TNR3+). The origin of the receptors is a human donor in good health. Some clones in this sample may be carry-over from other donors' samples.

The chain uses TRBV5-1 and TRBJ2-7; absent DNA, TCRdb's TRBD2 call cannot be checked. Per the germline V gene, CDR1 is SGHRS and CDR2 is YFSETQ. The CDR3 spans 14 residues. Here the CDR3 reads CASSPGLAGYEQYF. The variable domain in full, completed from reference TRBV5-1 and TRBJ2-7, reads KAGVTQTPRYLIKTRGQQVTLSCSPISGHRSVSWYQQTPGQGLQFLFEYFSETQRNKGNFPGRFSGRQFSNSRSEMNVSTLELGDSALYLCASSPGLAGYEQYFGPGTRLTVT.

This CDR3 is CASSEGRQVDEQYF. The J gene is TRBJ2-7, the V gene TRBV2. The CDR3 loop spans 14 amino acids. Germline V CDR1 and CDR2: SNHLY, FYNNEI.

The V gene is TRBV5-1, the J gene TRBJ2-7; TCRdb calls TRBD2, which cannot be checked without DNA. CDR1 SGHRS and CDR2 YFSETQ come from the germline V gene. CDR3 length equals 13 residues. Here the CDR3 reads CASSWGLEDEQYF.

This chain links TRBV14 with TRBJ2-2. Germline-derived CDR1 and CDR2 are SGHDN and FVKESK. This CDR3 contains 12 residues. CDR3 residues: CASSQGVGELFF. The full variable domain, completed using reference TRBV14 and TRBJ2-2, is EAGVTQFPSHSVIEKGQTVTLRCDPISGHDNLYWYRRVMGKEIKFLLHFVKESKQDESGMPNNRFLAERTGGTYSTLKVQPAELEDSGVYFCASSQGVGELFFGEGSRLTVL.

The V and J genes are TRBV4-3 and TRBJ2-7; TCRdb proposes TRBD1, but this gene call is untestable without DNA. The germline V gene encodes CDR1 LGHNA and CDR2 YSLEER. This CDR3 is 16 amino acids long. This CDR3 reads CASSQEVGDGTYEQYF.

This chain links TRBV28 with TRBJ2-1. The CDR3 contains 14 residues. From germline, CDR1 is MDHEN and CDR2 SYDVKM. The CDR3 loop is CASSFTDPYNEQFF.

The chain carries TRBV29-1 and TRBJ2-4; as DNA is missing, the TRBD2 call by TCRdb cannot be tested. Germline lookup yields CDR1 SQVTM and CDR2 ANQGSEA. The CDR3 runs to 15 residues. CDR3 in amino acids: CSVEGKKGMADIQYF. The entire variable domain, with the rest obtained from reference TRBV29-1 and TRBJ2-4, is as follows: SAVISQKPSRDICQRGTSLTIQCQVDSQVTMMFWYRQQPGQSLTLIATANQGSEATYESGFVIDKFPISRPNLTFSTLTVSNMSPEDSSIYLCSVEGKKGMADIQYFGAGTRLSVL.

The V call is TRBV5-1, the J call TRBJ2-1; the D call from TCRdb, TRBD1, cannot be confirmed without DNA. CDR3 length: 14 amino acids. Germline loops: CDR1 SGHRS, CDR2 YFSETQ. The CDR3 protein is CASSVTGTYNEQFF.

The rearrangement joins TRBV2 to TRBJ2-1; TCRdb's D call of TRBD2 is untestable without DNA. The CDR3 sequence is 15 residues long. The V gene's germline CDR1 is SNHLY and CDR2 FYNNEI. CDR3 residues: CASSELAGEYNEQFF.